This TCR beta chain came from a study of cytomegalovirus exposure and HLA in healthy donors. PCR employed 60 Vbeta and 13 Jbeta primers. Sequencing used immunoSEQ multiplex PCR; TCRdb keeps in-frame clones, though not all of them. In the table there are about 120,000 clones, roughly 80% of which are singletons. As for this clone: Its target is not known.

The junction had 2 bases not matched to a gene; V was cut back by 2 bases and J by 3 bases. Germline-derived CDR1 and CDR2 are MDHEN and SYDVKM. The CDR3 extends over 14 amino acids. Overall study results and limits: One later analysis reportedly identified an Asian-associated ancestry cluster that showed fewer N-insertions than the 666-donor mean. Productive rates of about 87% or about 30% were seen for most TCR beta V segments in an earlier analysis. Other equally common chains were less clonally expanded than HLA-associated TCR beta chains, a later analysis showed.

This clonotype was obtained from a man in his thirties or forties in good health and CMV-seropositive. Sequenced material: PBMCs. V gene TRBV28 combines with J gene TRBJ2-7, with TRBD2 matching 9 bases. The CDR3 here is CASSLAGGIYEQYF. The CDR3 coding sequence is TGTGCCAGCAGTTTAGCGGGGGGGATCTACGAGCAGTACTTC.